This T cell receptor (beta chain) was sequenced during a study of blood T cells in healthy people across ages (dated by TCRdb to the mid-2010s). The study in broad terms: In model experiments, template switching captured about one uniquely barcoded TCR beta cDNA molecule for every two T cells. The donors were split into four age groups: young (average 16 years), middle-aged (more than 35), aged (more than 60) and long-lived (about 82). To track age-related changes in TCR beta repertoire diversity, the study relied on deep sequencing normalized with unique cDNA molecular identifiers. To avoid experimental bias, donors of different ages were spread randomly across the sequencing lanes. For two donors (one aged 18 to 30 and one aged 80 or older), the study analyzed two additional independent replicas of 1 million unique cDNA reads from the same blood draw.

Donors were 35 to 40 systemically healthy Caucasian individuals from Russia aged roughly 6 to 95 years. Each donor gave about 9.7 milliliters of peripheral blood, drawn into EDTA-treated Vacutainer tubes. Ficoll-Paque density-gradient centrifugation was used to isolate PBMCs, with at least 6.5 million obtained per sample. Total RNA was extracted from PBMCs with Trizol reagent, with at least 5.5 micrograms obtained per sample. Naive CD45RAhigh/CD27high T cell percentages were measured by flow cytometry on a PBMC aliquot from every donor. The germline V gene (reference sequence) sets CDR1 to DFQATT and CDR2 to SNEGSKA. Spanning cysteine to phenylalanine, the CDR3 consists of 14 amino acids. Only the CDR3 DNA is retained, 42 bases long and in frame from the first base. V lost 1 base and J lost 2 bases, and the count of bases not matched to a germline gene is 4. The protocol used for the library was 5' RACE. Sequencing relied on an Illumina HiSeq 2500. The second PCR ran for about 6 to 12 cycles and used a J-beta primer mix along with a sample-barcoded 5' primer. A unique molecular identifier was introduced onto each TCR beta cDNA molecule by a template-switch 5' adaptor carrying 12 random nucleotides. Each sample yielded at least 2.5 million CDR3-containing paired-end reads. The Mint cDNA synthesis kit, primed by a TRBC-specific oligonucleotide, was used to synthesize first-strand cDNA from all RNA. Following uracil-DNA glycosylase treatment, all cDNA underwent a first 18-cycle PCR with the universal primers M1SS and BC2_uni_R. Per the original workflow: Each sample was normalized by randomly selecting 1 million high-quality reads, each carrying a distinct molecular identifier. Instead of being binned into consensus sequences, reads that shared molecular identifiers were thrown out. CDR3 identification, clonotype clustering and error correction used MiTCR with a Q25 quality threshold and the strictest error-elimination algorithm. A nonparametric unseen species model with Euler transformation was used to estimate lower-bound total TCR beta diversity. The public reads were reanalyzed by TCRdb: fastp trimming at Q25, MiXCR alignment, in-frame beta chains only. Rows merge per CDR3 protein into single entries with the most common DNA and genes. These V and J calls rely on TCRdb rather than the paper's analysis. In this sample the table shows about 770,000 distinct CDR3 sequences, 40% to 50% of which occur a single time. Together, the top ten hold around 18% of the sample.

Comment on this clonotype: The antigen it binds to is not known. Base quality data are lacking; no much larger clone is found one base away.

Overall results and qualifications from the work: Estimates of total diversity from one million sequenced T cells were regarded as lower bounds and underestimates. Compared with the aged group, more naive CD4+ T cells, fewer expanded clones and increased TCR diversity were shown by the long-lived group, suggesting age selection. As age increased, observed TCR beta diversity per million T cells dropped in a roughly linear way, and a significant reduction was already evident by age approximately 40. Because donor CMV infection status was unknown, age-related changes in expanded clonotypes were potentially confounded. Since profiling was done on bulk unsorted PBMCs, naive and antigen-experienced compartments could not be conclusively compared. The percentage of naive T cells measured by flow cytometry correlated strongly with observed TCR beta diversity.

Sequences were obtained from blood. The chain is encoded by TRBV20-1 joined to TRBJ2-7; a stretch of 8 junction bases matches TRBD1. This receptor was taken from a man in his 60s in good health. The DNA is as follows: TGCAGTGCTAGAGGGACAGGGAGAGCCTACGAGCAGTACTTC. Translation gives CSARGTGRAYEQYF.